The 19 T cell receptor beta chains below were found in one sample sequenced in a study of cytomegalovirus exposure and HLA in healthy donors. Primers for the PCR totalled 60 Vbeta and 13 Jbeta. Method: immunoSEQ multiplex PCR; TCRdb's copy keeps in-frame clones and lacks some. The sample has more than 130,000 clones; around 76% are singletons. The sample taken for sequencing was PBMCs. These receptor sequences come from a male donor in good health and CMV-seronegative.

J is TRBJ1-4 and V is TRBV5-1; 11 nucleotides line up with TRBD1. With 4 bases clipped from V and 6 bases from J, the junction kept 2 bases outside the gene matches. This CDR3 contains 14 residues. CDR1 SGHRS and CDR2 YFSETQ come from the germline V gene. CDR3 bases: TGCGCCAGCAGCCCGGACAGGGGGCATGAAAAACTGTTTTTT. This codes for CASSPDRGHEKLFF.

V is TRBV7-9 and J is TRBJ2-3, with 9 positions matching TRBD2. The CDR3 is made up of 14 amino acids. J was trimmed by 9 bases and V by 5 bases; bases with no gene match: 9. Germline V CDR1 and CDR2: SEHNR, FQNEAQ (reference sequence). The CDR3 reads CASSDDSSGVTQYF. CDR3 sequence (DNA): TGTGCCAGCAGCGACGACTCTAGCGGGGTCACGCAGTATTTT.

The chain carries TRBV25-1 and TRBJ2-1; 9 bases align to TRBD1. From germline, CDR1 is MGHDK and CDR2 SYGVNS. Trimming at V came to 7 bases and at J to 2 bases, leaving 3 bases not matched to a gene. The CDR3 totals 14 residues. CDR3 nucleotides: TGTGCCAGCATGCGACAGGGGGCCTACAATGAGCAGTTCTTC. Translating it yields CASMRQGAYNEQFF.

V usage is TRBV13 and J usage is TRBJ2-3; the match to TRBD2 covers 8 bases. The ends lost 2 bases at V and 3 bases at J; junction bases unmatched: 7. This CDR3 contains 16 residues. Germline-derived CDR1 and CDR2 are PRHDT and FYEKMQ (reference sequence). The CDR3, as DNA: TGTGCCAGCAGCTTAAATACGGGAGGGACTACAGATACGCAGTATTTT. Translating gives CASSLNTGGTTDTQYF.

This clone was found once. This chain connects TRBV15 to TRBJ1-1, with D maybe TRBD1 (5 bases). This CDR3 has 15 residues. Trimming took off 0 bases at V and 0 bases at J, with 8 bases between the two ends. Germline-derived CDR1 and CDR2 are LNHNV and YYDKDF (reference sequence). The CDR3 loop reads CATSRDPGVNTEAFF. CDR3 in DNA: TGTGCCACCAGCAGAGACCCGGGGGTGAACACTGAAGCTTTCTTT.

This sequence joins TRBV27 and TRBJ2-7, with TRBD2 matching 9 bases. Germline assignment: CDR1 MNHEY and CDR2 SMNVEV (reference sequence). This CDR3 region has 11 residues. Unmatched junction bases numbered 1, after V lost 7 bases and J lost 6 bases. The CDR3 bases are TGTGCCAGCATGCGGGGGGGCGAGCAGTACTTC. Its translation: CASMRGGEQYF.

V gene TRBV21-1 combines with J gene TRBJ2-5; TRBD2 is taken as the D call from the table, unchecked against the DNA. TRBV21-1 constitutes a pseudogene. The CDR3 is 16 amino acids. In DNA form, the CDR3 reads TGTGCCAGCAGCAAGGAGGTTCCGTGGGTTGGGGAGACCCAGTACTTC. It encodes CASSKEVPWVGETQYF.

The chain has TRBV7-9 and TRBJ1-2, with a weak D call TRBD1 (5 bases). V was shortened by 4 bases and J by 4 bases, with 19 bases between the two germline ends. The CDR3 runs 16 residues. CDR1 and CDR2 from the germline V gene are SEHNR and FQNEAQ (reference sequence). The CDR3 here is CASSSARAGGLYGYTF. The DNA of the CDR3 is TGTGCCAGCAGCTCTGCGAGGGCCGGGGGACTCTATGGCTACACCTTC. Drawing the rest from reference TRBV7-9 and TRBJ1-2, the complete variable domain is DTGVSQNPRHKITKRGQNVTFRCDPISEHNRLYWYRQTLGQGPEFLTYFQNEAQLEKSRLLSDRFSAERPKGSFSTLEIQRTEQGDSAMYLCASSSARAGGLYGYTFGSGTRLTVV.

V and J are TRBV4-3 and TRBJ2-3, with TRBD2 matching over 13 bases. The CDR3 spans 20 residues. The germline gives CDR1 LGHNA, CDR2 YSLEER. The V segment lost 5 bases and the J segment 0 bases; nucleotides outside the gene matches: 14. The CDR3 sequence: CASSKRVRTSGGTSTDTQYF. The CDR3, as DNA: TGCGCCAGCAGCAAACGAGTTAGGACTAGCGGGGGAACTAGCACAGATACGCAGTATTTT.

The gene calls are TRBV19 and TRBJ2-1, with 7 bases aligning to TRBD2. Trimming at V came to 4 bases and at J to 6 bases, leaving 15 bases not matched to a gene. The CDR3 consists of 17 residues. Germline V CDR1 and CDR2: LNHDA, SQIVND (reference sequence). This CDR3 is CASSRDTSVFLVNEQFF. The CDR3 DNA follows: TGTGCCAGTAGTAGAGATACTAGCGTCTTCCTTGTCAATGAGCAGTTCTTC.

This chain connects TRBV19 to TRBJ2-1, with TRBD2 identical over 10 bases. The J segment lost 3 bases and the V segment lost 9 bases, leaving 17 bases of the junction unmatched. Per the germline V gene, CDR1 is LNHDA and CDR2 is SQIVND (reference sequence). The CDR3 contains 18 residues. The CDR3 loop reads CARPDTPWTSGYYNEQFF. The DNA for the CDR3 is TGTGCCAGACCCGATACCCCATGGACTAGCGGATACTACAATGAGCAGTTCTTC.

This sequence joins TRBV19 and TRBJ2-2; D is possibly TRBD2 (6 bases). Deletions cut 8 bases from V and 2 bases from J, with 21 bases between. This CDR3 has 17 amino acids. Germline CDR1 and CDR2: LNHDA and SQIVND (reference sequence). The CDR3 DNA reads TGTGCCAGTCAGGCTAGCGCAAATGGACCTAACACCGGGGAGCTGTTTTTT. The encoded protein is CASQASANGPNTGELFF. The full variable domain, in which reference TRBV19 and TRBJ2-2 provide the parts outside the CDR3, is DGGITQSPKYLFRKEGQNVTLSCEQNLNHDAMYWYRQDPGQGLRLIYYSQIVNDFQKGDIAEGYSVSREKKESFPLTVTSAQKNPTAFYLCASQASANGPNTGELFFGEGSRLTVL.

V is TRBV7-2 and J is TRBJ1-2, with 7 bases fitting TRBD1. The CDR3 sequence is 14 residues long. Germline-derived CDR1 and CDR2 are SGHTA and FQGNSA. The ends lost 1 base at V and 4 bases at J; junction bases unmatched: 3. CDR3 nucleotide sequence: TGTGCCAGCAGCTTAGATAGGACAGGCTATGGCTACACCTTC. It is translated as CASSLDRTGYGYTF.

The V and J genes are TRBV10-3 and TRBJ1-4; 9 positions agree with TRBD1. CDR1 ENHRY and CDR2 SYGVKD come from the germline V gene. CDR3 size: 15 residues. After removal of 2 bases from V and 5 bases from J, the junction contained 3 bases not matched to a gene. Here the CDR3 reads CAISETGTGNEKLFF. In DNA form, the CDR3 reads TGTGCCATCAGTGAGACTGGGACAGGGAATGAAAAACTGTTTTTT.

This clone was detected once. V usage is TRBV12-5 and J usage is TRBJ2-1; 10 positions agree with TRBD2. The V gene's germline CDR1 is LGHNT and CDR2 FRNRAP. The CDR3 has 17 amino acids. J was trimmed by 7 bases and V by 3 bases; bases with no gene match: 12. CDR3 in DNA: TGTGCTAGTGGTTTTATGACATCAGCGGGAGGGCGTAATGAGCAGTTCTTC. Translation gives CASGFMTSAGGRNEQFF.

The chain joins TRBV10-3 to TRBJ2-5, with D possibly matching TRBD1 (5 bases). The CDR3 is 14 amino acids. Germline values: CDR1 ENHRY, CDR2 SYGVKD. V was pared by 4 bases and J by 4 bases, with 13 bases between. DNA for the CDR3: TGTGCCATCAGTGGGGATCTAGGGGCAGAGACCCAGTACTTC. As protein: CAISGDLGAETQYF.

The CDR3 DNA reads TGTGCCAGCAGCTTCGACAGGGGGCGAGGAGATACGCAGTATTTT. It codes for CASSFDRGRGDTQYF. The J gene is TRBJ2-3, the V gene TRBV5-6; TRBD1 aligns across 10 bases. This CDR3 region has 15 residues. V dropped 2 bases and J dropped 5; count of bases not matched to a gene: 5. Germline CDR1 reads SGHDT; CDR2 reads YYEEEE.

Of note for this clone: The germline gene is not matched at one end of the junction; a read error may be the cause. This chain joins TRBV7-2 and TRBJ1-2; the D is unclear. From germline, CDR1 is SGHTA and CDR2 FQGNSA. The CDR3 totals 12 residues. This CDR3 is CASSLDLGKAIF. The CDR3 DNA follows: TGTGCCAGCAGCTTGGACCTCGGGAAGGCCATCTTC.

This clone turned up a few times. The chain carries TRBV2 and TRBJ1-5; TRBD1 agrees at 8 bases. CDR3 length equals 17 residues. Germline CDR1 reads SNHLY; CDR2 reads FYNNEI. J gave up 0 bases and V 5 bases, and 9 bases lay outside the gene matches. The CDR3 nucleotides are TGTGCCAGCAGTTCGCGGACAGGGCAGTATAGCAATCAGCCCCAGCATTTT. Its translation is CASSSRTGQYSNQPQHF.